The source of this TCR beta chain is a study of T cells expressing NK-cell markers (dated by TCRdb to 2020 to 2022). Study-level background: In sorted CD3+CD56+NKG2C+, CD3+CD56+NKG2C- and CD3+CD56-NKG2C+ T-cell subsets from 7 to 9 donors, TCR beta-chain repertoires were profiled. Of the eight sequenced donors, seven were found to be HCMV-seropositive and one was found to be HCMV-seronegative. The eight sequenced donors were randomly selected healthy volunteers, three men and five women. Illumina HiSeq 2000/2500, MiSeq or NextSeq was used to sequence libraries as 2 x 150 bp reads. What the study reported, not specific to this receptor: In a handful of donors, the dominant CD3+CD56+NKG2C+ clonotypes were among the top 10 CD8+ clonotypes and accounted for about 1.0-7.0% of CD8+ T cells. Those dominant clonotypes were again the most abundant among CD3+CD56-NKG2C+ cells in a handful of donors, at roughly 25-65%. Whether the expanded NKG2C-expressing T cell clones were specific for HCMV antigens was left unclear.

These reads were obtained on an Illumina HiSeq 2000. 5'RACE template switching, by which a universal primer site and unique molecular identifiers were added, was used to make TCR beta cDNA libraries. cDNA synthesis was primed from the TCR beta constant segment and was followed by two successive PCR amplification steps. As for the authors' bioinformatics: MIGEC was used to demultiplex reads and group reads by UMI, and MiTCR was used to assemble and quantify clonotypes. To remove erroneous sequences, TCR cDNA sequences were retained only when supported by two or more reads. The tcR package was used for downstream repertoire analysis, and clonotypes were matched between fractions using CDR3 nucleotide sequence together with V segment. VDJmatch was used to annotate antigen specificity against VDJdb, with one amino acid substitution in CDR3 permitted. TCRdb reprocessed the reads and assigns one entry to each CDR3 protein sequence, leaving out DNA. The V and J calls and clone size come from TCRdb's table, not from the authors' own analysis. This sample's table has entries for 300,000 to 450,000 distinct CDR3 sequences. Of the sample, roughly 5.2% falls within the top ten clones.

Reading the germline V gene gives CDR1 SGHDN and CDR2 FVKESK. From the cysteine through the phenylalanine, the CDR3 covers 15 amino acids. No DNA is recorded. With respect to this clonotype: The antigen this receptor binds is unknown.

A commercial ELISA kit detecting HCMV-specific IgG in serum was used to determine HCMV serostatus. Ficoll density gradient centrifugation was used to isolate peripheral blood mononuclear cells from blood. Sequences were obtained from blood T cells: a sorted CD56 or NKG2C T cell subset, CD4+ or CD8+ T cells, or bulk PBMC T cells (not recorded which). This clonotype was sampled from a man aged 18-75 years in good health. The V gene is TRBV14 and the J gene is TRBJ1-1. For the CDR3, the sequence is CASSHNVRGQAEAFF. With all but the CDR3 taken from the reference TRBV14 and TRBJ1-1 genes, the full variable domain is: EAGVTQFPSHSVIEKGQTVTLRCDPISGHDNLYWYRRVMGKEIKFLLHFVKESKQDESGMPNNRFLAERTGGTYSTLKVQPAELEDSGVYFCASSHNVRGQAEAFFGQGTRLTVV.